The sequence of this TCR beta chain was determined in a study of shared clonotypes between healthy human individuals. Trimming removed 5 bases at V and 6 bases at J, with 20 bases between. The CDR3 loop spans 16 amino acids. Germline lookup yields CDR1 SEHNR and CDR2 FQNEAQ (reference sequence). Deep-level running was used for the assay. TCRdb's table, derived via immunoSEQ multiplex PCR, lists solely in-frame clones and lacks some. In the table there are some 2.1 million clones, 85% to 95% of which are singletons. Sequencing was carried out using naive CD4+ T cells sorted from blood. Specified subset: CD45RA+ positively selected. The TCR was taken from a man between 18 and 35 years old in good health. The V and J genes are TRBV7-9 and TRBJ2-1, with TRBD2 as a possible D gene (6 bases). The chain's CDR3 is CASSPGAGEGRNEQFF. In DNA, the CDR3 is TGTGCCAGCAGCCCCGGAGCGGGCGAGGGGCGCAATGAGCAGTTCTTC.